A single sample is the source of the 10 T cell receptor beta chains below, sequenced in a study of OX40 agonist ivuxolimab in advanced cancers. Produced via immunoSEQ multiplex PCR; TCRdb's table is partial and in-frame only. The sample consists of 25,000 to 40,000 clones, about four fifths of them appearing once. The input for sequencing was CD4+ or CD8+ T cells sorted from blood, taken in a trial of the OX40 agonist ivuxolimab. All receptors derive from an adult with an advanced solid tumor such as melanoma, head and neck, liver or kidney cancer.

In DNA form, the CDR3 reads TGTGCCAGCAGCCCAGAAGGGGGGGGGCTAAAGACCCAGTACTTC. It codes for CASSPEGGGLKTQYF. The V and J genes are TRBV11-2 and TRBJ2-5, with a possible D match to TRBD2 (7 bases). The ends were cut back, 5 bases at V and 6 bases at J, with 19 bases in the middle. CDR1 SGHAT and CDR2 FQNNGV come from the germline V gene. The CDR3 extends over 15 amino acids.

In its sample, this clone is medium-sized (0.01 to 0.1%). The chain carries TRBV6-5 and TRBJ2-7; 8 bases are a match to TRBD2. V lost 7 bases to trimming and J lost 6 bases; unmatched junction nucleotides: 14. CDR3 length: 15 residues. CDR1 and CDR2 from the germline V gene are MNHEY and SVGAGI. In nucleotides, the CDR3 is TGTGCCAGCAAAAGTTTAGGAGCGGGAGAGGGCGAGCAGTACTTC. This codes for CASKSLGAGEGEQYF.

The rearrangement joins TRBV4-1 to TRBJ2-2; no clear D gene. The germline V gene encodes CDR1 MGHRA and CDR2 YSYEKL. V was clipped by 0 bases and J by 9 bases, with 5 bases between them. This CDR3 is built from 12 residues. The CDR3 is CASSQDFRELFF. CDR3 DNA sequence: TGCGCCAGCAGCCAAGATTTCCGGGAGCTGTTTTTT.

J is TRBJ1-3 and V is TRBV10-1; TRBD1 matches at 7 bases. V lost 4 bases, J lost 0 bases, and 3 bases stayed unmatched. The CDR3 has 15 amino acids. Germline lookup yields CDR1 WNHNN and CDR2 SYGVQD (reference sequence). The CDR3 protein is CASSVDRSSGNTIYF. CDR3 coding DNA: TGCGCCAGCAGTGTGGACAGGAGCTCTGGAAACACCATATATTTT.

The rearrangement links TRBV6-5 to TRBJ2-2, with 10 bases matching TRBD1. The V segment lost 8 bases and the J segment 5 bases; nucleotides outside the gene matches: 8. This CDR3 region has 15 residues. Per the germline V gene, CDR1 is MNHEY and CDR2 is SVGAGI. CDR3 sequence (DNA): TGTGCCAGCGGAGATGGACAGGGGGGGACCGGGGAGCTGTTTTTT. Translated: CASGDGQGGTGELFF.

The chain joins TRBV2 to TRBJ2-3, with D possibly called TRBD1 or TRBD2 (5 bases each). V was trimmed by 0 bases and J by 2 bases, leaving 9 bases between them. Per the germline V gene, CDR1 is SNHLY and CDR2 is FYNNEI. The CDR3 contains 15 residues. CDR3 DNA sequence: TGTGCCAGCAGTGAAGCGGGGACCTCCACAGATACGCAGTATTTT. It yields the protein CASSEAGTSTDTQYF.

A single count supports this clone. CDR3 in amino acids: CASSIGHEQYF. The CDR3 coding sequence is TGTGCCAGTAGTATTGGCCACGAGCAGTACTTC. This chain links TRBV19 with TRBJ2-7; D is undetermined. V lost 3 bases and J lost 5, with 5 bases in between. Looked up from germline, CDR1 is LNHDA and CDR2 is SQIVND (reference sequence). The CDR3 runs 11 residues.

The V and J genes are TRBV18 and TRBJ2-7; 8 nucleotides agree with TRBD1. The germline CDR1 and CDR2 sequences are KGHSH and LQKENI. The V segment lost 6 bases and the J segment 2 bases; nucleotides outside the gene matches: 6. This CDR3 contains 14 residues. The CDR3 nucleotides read TGTGCCAGCTCGGGAAGACAGGGGACCTACGAGCAGTACTTC. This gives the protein CASSGRQGTYEQYF.

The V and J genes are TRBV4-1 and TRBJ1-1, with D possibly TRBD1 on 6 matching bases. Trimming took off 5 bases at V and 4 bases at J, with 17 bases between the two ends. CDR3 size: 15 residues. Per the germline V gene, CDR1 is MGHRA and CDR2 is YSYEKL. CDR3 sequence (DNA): TGCGCCAGCAGCTATAAGGGGGGCGGTGGCACTGAAGCTTTCTTT. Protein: CASSYKGGGGTEAFF.

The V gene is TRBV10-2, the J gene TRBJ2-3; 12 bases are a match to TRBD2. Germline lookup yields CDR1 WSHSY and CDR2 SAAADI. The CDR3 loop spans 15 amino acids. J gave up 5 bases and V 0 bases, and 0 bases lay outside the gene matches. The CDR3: CASSESTSGRDTQYF. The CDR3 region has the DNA TGCGCCAGCAGTGAGTCGACTAGCGGGAGAGATACGCAGTATTTT.